The TCR beta chain under discussion was sequenced for a study of Graves' ophthalmopathy and Graves' hyperthyroidism. Notes on the study in general: Among expanded thyroid clonotypes above 0.001 frequency, most also occurred in blood.

Many counts were recorded for this clonotype. Its antigen remains unknown. The study amplified TCR beta CDR3 regions using RNA transcripts. HTBI primers primed a first-round RT-PCR, and a second-round multiplex PCR followed. MiXCR was run by TCRdb on the multiplex PCR reads, yielding one entry per CDR3 protein. The sample holds under 350,000 distinct CDR3 sequences, roughly a sixth seen once. The sequencing input was peripheral blood. The TCR originated in an adult man with Graves' ophthalmopathy.

CDR3 region: CASSHTQQGAYQPQHF. CDR3 nucleotide sequence: TGTGCCAGCAGCCATACCCAACAGGGAGCATATCAGCCCCAGCATTTT. This rearrangement joins TRBV6-2 or TRBV6-3 to TRBJ1-5, with D tentatively TRBD1 (6 bases). Germline assignment: CDR1 MNHEY and CDR2 SVGEGT. The CDR3 sequence is 16 residues long. Trimming took 6 bases from V and 5 from J, leaving 20 bases between them.